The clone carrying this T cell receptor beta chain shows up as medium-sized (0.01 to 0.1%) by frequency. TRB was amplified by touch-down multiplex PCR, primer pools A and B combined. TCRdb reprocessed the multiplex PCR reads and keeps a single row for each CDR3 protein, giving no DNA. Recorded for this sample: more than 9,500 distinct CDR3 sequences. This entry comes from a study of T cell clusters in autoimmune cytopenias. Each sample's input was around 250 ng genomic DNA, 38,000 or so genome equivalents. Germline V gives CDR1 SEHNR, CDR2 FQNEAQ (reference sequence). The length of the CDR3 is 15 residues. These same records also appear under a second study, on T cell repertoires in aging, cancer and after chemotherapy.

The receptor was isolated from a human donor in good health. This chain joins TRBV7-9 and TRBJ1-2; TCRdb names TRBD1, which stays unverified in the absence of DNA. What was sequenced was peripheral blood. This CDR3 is CASSPVGGATPGYTF. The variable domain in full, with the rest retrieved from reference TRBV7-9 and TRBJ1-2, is DTGVSQNPRHKITKRGQNVTFRCDPISEHNRLYWYRQTLGQGPEFLTYFQNEAQLEKSRLLSDRFSAERPKGSFSTLEIQRTEQGDSAMYLCASSPVGGATPGYTFGSGTRLTVV.